This T cell receptor beta chain is drawn from a study of control samples from healthy donors and cancer patients. The method was immunoSEQ multiplex PCR; TCRdb's version includes in-frame clones alone and lacks a portion of them. The table records 170,000 or so clones, approximately 96% of them present only once. Regarding this clone: The limits of the CDR3 on the DNA are not certain, so only TCRdb's listed CDR3 is given.

The CDR3 totals 14 residues, both ends included. The germline CDR1 and CDR2 sequences are MDHEN and SYDVKM. The specimen sequenced was blood. This clonotype originated in a woman in her 40s in good health. This rearrangement joins TRBV28 to TRBJ1-2. This CDR3 is CASSSSGGAYGYTF.